This T cell receptor beta chain came from a study of PD-L1 blockade in urothelial cancer. Study-level background: Timepoints chosen for blood analysis were 3 weeks (second dose) and 6 weeks after treatment start. Median T cell yield from blood was roughly 150,000.

The germline V gene has CDR1 DFQATT and CDR2 SNEGSKA (reference sequence). The CDR3 contains 10 residues. Trimming left V 6 bases short and J 6 bases short, with 9 bases between. The study enrolled patients with locally advanced or metastatic urothelial carcinoma. Spike-ins of synthetic TCR analog templates went into each PCR. Here immunoSEQ multiplex PCR was the method, and the copy in TCRdb shows in-frame clones only, minus some. The sample carries about 91,000 clones, 85% to 95% recorded once. The chain couples TRBV20-1 to TRBJ2-7; TRBD2 might be the D (5 bases). This TCR was sampled from a man in his 60s with urothelial cancer. This specimen consisted of PBMCs, obtained around atezolizumab (anti-PD-L1) treatment. The CDR3, as DNA: TGCAGTGCAGGAGAGGGCGAGCAGTACTTC. It specifies CSAGEGEQYF.